This TCR beta chain was sequenced in a study of blood T cell repertoires in COVID-19. Study-wide background: The United States, Italy and Spain supplied acute and convalescent COVID-19 samples.

Germline values: CDR1 SGHTS, CDR2 YDEGEE. The length of the CDR3 is 14 residues. Trimming left V 7 bases short and J 5 bases short, with 18 bases between. As handled by the study authors: Scientists estimated how many nucleated cells there were by amplifying reference gene primers. The repertoire was sequenced with immunoSEQ multiplex PCR; TCRdb's copy has only in-frame clones and lacks some. That table furnishes V, J and clone size, whereas the DNA furnished D and trimming. The sample shows a few hundred thousand clones, roughly nine tenths of them seen only once. Material: peripheral blood. The sequence came from a man in his forties with acute or convalescent COVID-19. The chain uses TRBV5-8 and TRBJ1-1; D gene unclear. The CDR3 nucleotides read TGTGCCAGCGGCACGGGTGTTCTTTGGACTGAAGCTTTCTTT. This sequence encodes CASGTGVLWTEAFF. Full variable domain (outside the CDR3, taken from reference TRBV5-8 and TRBJ1-1): EAGVTQSPTHLIKTRGQQATLRCSPISGHTSVYWYQQALGLGLQFLLWYDEGEERNRGNFPPRFSGRQFPNYSSELNVNALELEDSALYLCASGTGVLWTEAFFGQGTRLTVV.